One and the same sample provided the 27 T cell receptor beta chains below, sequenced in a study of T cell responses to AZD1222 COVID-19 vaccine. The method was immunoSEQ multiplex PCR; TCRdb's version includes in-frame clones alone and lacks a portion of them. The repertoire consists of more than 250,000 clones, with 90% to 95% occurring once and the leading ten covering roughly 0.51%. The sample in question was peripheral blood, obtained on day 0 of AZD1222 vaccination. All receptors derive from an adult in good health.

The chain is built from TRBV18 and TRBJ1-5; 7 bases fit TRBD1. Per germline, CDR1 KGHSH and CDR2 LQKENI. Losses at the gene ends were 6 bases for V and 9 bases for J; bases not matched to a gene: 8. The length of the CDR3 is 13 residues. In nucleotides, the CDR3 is TGTGCCAGCTCGCGCAGGGGGGAGGGGCCCCAGCATTTT. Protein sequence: CASSRRGEGPQHF.

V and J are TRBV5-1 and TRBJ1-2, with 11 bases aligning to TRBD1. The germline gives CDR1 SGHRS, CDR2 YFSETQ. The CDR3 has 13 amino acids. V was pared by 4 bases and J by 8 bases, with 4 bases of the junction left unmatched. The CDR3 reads CASSTGTGGGYTF. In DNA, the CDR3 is TGCGCCAGCAGCACAGGGACAGGGGGAGGCTACACCTTC.

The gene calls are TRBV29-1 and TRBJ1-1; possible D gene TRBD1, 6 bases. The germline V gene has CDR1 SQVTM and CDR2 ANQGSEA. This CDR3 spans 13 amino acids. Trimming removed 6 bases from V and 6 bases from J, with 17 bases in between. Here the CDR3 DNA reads TGCAGCGTGGGTTCGGGGGCCCCCCCTGAAGCTTTCTTT. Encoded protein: CSVGSGAPPEAFF.

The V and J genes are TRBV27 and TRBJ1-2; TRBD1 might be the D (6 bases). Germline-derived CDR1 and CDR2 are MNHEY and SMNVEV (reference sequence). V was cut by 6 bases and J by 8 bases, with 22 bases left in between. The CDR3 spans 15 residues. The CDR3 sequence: CASSNLPGVSGGYTF. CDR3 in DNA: TGTGCCAGCAGCAACCTCCCAGGGGTGAGTGGCGGCTACACCTTC.

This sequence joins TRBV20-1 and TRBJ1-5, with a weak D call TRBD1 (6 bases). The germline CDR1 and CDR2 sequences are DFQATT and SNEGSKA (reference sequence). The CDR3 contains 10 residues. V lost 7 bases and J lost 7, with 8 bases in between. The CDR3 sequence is CSVGGQPQHF. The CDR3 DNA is TGCAGTGTGGGGGGCCAGCCCCAGCATTTT.

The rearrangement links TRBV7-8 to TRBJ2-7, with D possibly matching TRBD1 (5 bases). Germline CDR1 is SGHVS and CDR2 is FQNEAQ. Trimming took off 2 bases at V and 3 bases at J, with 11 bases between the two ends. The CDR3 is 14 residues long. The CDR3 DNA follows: TGTGCCAGCAGCTTAAGGACATACAGCTACGAGCAGTACTTC. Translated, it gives CASSLRTYSYEQYF.

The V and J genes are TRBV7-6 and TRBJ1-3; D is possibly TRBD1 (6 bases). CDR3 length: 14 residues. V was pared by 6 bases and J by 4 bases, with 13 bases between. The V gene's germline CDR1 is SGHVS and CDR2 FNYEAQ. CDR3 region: CASSQPGGGNTIYF. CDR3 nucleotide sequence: TGTGCCAGCAGTCAGCCGGGGGGCGGAAACACCATATATTTT. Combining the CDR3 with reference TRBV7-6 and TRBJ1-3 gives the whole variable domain GAGVSQSPRYKVTKRGQDVALRCDPISGHVSLYWYRQALGQGPEFLTYFNYEAQQDKSGLPNDRFSAERPEGSISTLTIQRTEQRDSAMYRCASSQPGGGNTIYFGEGSWLTVV.

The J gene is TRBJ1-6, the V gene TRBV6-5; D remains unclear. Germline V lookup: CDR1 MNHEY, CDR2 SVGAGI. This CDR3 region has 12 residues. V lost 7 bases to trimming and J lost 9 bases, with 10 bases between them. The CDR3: CASTGRGSPLHF. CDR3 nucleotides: TGTGCCAGCACCGGGCGGGGTTCACCCCTCCACTTT.

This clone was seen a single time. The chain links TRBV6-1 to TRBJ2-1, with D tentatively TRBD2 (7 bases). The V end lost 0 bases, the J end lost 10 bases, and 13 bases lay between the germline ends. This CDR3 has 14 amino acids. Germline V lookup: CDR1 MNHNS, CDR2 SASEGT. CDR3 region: CASSEAVGGREQFF. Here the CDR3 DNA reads TGTGCCAGCAGTGAAGCAGTCGGGGGGCGCGAGCAGTTCTTC.

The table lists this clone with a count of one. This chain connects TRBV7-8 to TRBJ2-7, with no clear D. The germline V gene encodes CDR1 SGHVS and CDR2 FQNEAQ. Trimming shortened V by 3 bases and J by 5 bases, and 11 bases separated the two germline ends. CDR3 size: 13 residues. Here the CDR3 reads CASSFSAEDEQYF. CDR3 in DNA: TGTGCCAGCAGCTTTTCGGCAGAGGACGAGCAGTACTTC. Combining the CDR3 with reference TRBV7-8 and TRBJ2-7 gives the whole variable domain GAGVSQSPRYKVAKRGQDVALRCDPISGHVSLFWYQQALGQGPEFLTYFQNEAQLDKSGLPSDRFFAERPEGSVSTLKIQRTQQEDSAVYLCASSFSAEDEQYFGPGTRLTVT.

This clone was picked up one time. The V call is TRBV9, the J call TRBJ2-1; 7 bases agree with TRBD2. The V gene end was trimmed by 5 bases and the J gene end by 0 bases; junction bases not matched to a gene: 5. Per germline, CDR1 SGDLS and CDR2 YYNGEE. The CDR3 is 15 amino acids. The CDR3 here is CASSPRGTSYNEQFF. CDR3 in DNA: TGTGCCAGCAGTCCGCGGGGGACCTCCTACAATGAGCAGTTCTTC. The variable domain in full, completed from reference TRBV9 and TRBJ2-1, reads DSGVTQTPKHLITATGQRVTLRCSPRSGDLSVYWYQQSLDQGLQFLIQYYNGEERAKGNILERFSAQQFPDLHSELNLSSLELGDSALYFCASSPRGTSYNEQFFGPGTRLTVL.

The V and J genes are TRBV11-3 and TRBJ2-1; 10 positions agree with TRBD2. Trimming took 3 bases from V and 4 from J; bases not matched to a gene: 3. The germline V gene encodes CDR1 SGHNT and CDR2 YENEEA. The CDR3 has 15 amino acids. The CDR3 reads CASSLASGSYNEQFF. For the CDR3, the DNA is TGTGCCAGCAGCTTGGCTAGCGGGAGTTACAATGAGCAGTTCTTC.

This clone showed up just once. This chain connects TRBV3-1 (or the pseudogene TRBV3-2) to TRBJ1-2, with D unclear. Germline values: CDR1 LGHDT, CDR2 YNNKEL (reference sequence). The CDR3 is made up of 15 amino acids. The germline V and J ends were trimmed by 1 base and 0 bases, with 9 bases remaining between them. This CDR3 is CASSQGTLANYGYTF. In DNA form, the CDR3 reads TGTGCCAGCAGCCAAGGGACGTTAGCTAACTATGGCTACACCTTC.

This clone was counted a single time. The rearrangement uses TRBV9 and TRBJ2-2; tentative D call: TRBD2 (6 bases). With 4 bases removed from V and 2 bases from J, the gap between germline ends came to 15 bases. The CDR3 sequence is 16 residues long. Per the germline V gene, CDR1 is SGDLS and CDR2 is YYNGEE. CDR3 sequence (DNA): TGTGCCAGCAGCAACCTCCGGGACTTTAACACCGGGGAGCTGTTTTTT. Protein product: CASSNLRDFNTGELFF.

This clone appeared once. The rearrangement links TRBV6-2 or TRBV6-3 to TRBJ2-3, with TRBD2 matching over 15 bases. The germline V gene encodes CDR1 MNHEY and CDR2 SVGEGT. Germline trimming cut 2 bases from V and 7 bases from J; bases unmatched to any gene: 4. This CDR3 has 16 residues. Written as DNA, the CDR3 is TGTGCCAGCAGTTACCCGGGACTAGCGGGAGGCCATACGCAGTATTTT. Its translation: CASSYPGLAGGHTQYF.

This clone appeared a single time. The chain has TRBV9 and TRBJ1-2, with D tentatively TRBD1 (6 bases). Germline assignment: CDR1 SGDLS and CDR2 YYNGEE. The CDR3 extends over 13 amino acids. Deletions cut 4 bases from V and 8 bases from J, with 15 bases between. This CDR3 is CASSRGRGDGYTF. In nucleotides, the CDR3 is TGTGCCAGCAGCCGGGGCAGGGGAGACGGCTACACCTTC.

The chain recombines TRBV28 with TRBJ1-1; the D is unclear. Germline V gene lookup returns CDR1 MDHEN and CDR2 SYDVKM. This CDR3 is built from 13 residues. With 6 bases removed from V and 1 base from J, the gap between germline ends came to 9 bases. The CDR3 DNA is TGTGCCAGCAGGCCCGACGGGAACACTGAAGCTTTCTTT. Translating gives CASRPDGNTEAFF.

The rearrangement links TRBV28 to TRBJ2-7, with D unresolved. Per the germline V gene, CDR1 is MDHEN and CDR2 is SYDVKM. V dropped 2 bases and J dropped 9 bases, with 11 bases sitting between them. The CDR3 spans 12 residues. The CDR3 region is CASSLVGVGQYF. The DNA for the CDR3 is TGTGCCAGCAGTTTAGTAGGAGTGGGGCAGTACTTC.

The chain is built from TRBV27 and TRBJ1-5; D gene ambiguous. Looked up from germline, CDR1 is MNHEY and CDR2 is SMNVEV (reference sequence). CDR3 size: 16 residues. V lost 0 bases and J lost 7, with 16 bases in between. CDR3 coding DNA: TGTGCCAGCAGTTTATCCGGATCCCCCCGGCCGCAGCCCCAGCATTTT. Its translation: CASSLSGSPRPQPQHF.

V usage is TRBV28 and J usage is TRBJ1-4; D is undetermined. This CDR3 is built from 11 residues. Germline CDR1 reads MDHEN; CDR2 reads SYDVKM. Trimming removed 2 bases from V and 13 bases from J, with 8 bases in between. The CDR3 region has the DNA TGTGCCAGCAGTTTAAAGAAAGCACTGTTTTTT. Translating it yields CASSLKKALFF.

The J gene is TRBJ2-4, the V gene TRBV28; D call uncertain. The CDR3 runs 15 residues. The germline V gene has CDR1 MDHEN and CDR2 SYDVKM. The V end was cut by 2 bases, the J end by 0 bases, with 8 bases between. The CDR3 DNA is TGTGCCAGCAGTTTAGGTCAGCTAGCCAAAAACATTCAGTACTTC. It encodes CASSLGQLAKNIQYF.

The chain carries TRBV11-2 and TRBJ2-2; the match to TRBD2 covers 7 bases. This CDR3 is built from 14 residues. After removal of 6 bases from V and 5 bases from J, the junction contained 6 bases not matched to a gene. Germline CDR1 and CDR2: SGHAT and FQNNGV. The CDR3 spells CASRRIGRTGELFF. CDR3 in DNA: TGTGCCAGCAGACGGATCGGGAGGACCGGGGAGCTGTTTTTT.

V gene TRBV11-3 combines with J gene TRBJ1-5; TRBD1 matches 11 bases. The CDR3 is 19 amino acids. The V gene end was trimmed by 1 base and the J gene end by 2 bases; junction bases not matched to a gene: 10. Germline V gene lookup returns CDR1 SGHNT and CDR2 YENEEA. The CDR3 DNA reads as TGTGCCAGCAGCTTAGCCCCGGGACAGGGGGGAGGGGGCAATCAGCCCCAGCATTTT. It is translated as CASSLAPGQGGGGNQPQHF.

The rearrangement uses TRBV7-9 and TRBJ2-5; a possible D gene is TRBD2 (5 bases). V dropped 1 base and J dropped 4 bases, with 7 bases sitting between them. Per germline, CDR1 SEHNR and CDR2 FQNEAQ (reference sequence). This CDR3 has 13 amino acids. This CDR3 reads CASSLVGRETQYF. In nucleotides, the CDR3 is TGTGCCAGCAGCTTAGTAGGGAGAGAGACCCAGTACTTC.

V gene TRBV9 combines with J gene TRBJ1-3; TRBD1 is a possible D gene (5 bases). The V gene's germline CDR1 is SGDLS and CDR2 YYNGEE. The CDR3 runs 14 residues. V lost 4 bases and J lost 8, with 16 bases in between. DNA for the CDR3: TGTGCCAGCAGCCCCCAGCACCGGGGGGACACCATATATTTT. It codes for CASSPQHRGDTIYF.

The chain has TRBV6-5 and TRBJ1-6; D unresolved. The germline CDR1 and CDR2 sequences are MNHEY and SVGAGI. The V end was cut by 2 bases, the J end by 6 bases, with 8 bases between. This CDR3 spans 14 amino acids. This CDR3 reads CASSYREANSPLHF. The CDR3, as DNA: TGTGCCAGCAGTTACAGGGAGGCTAATTCACCCCTCCACTTT.

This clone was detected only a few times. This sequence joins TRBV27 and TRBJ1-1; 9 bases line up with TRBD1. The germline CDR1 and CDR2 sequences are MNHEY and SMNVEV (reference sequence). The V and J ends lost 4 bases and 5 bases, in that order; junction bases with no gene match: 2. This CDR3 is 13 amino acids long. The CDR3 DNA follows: TGTGCCAGCAGTTCGGACAGGGGTACTGAAGCTTTCTTT. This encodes CASSSDRGTEAFF.